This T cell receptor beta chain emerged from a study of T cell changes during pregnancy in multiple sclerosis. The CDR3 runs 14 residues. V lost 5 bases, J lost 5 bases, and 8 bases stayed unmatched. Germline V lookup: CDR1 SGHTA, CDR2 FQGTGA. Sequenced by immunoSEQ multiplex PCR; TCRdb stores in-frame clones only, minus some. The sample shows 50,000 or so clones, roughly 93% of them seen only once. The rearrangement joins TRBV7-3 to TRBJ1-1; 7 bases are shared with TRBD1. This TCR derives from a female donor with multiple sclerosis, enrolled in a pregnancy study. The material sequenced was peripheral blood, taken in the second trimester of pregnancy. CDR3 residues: CASSLLGRGTEAFF. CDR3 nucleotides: TGTGCCAGCAGCCTTCTGGGCAGGGGGACTGAAGCTTTCTTT.